This is a list of T cell receptor beta chains from one sample in a study of OX40 agonist ivuxolimab in advanced cancers. Measured with immunoSEQ multiplex PCR; TCRdb has only the in-frame clones, and not every one. The table includes 130,000 or so clones, roughly 91% detected once. The source material was CD4+ or CD8+ T cells sorted from blood, sampled in a trial of the OX40 agonist ivuxolimab. All receptors derive from an adult with an advanced solid tumor such as melanoma, head and neck, liver or kidney cancer. Each CDR3 is given with its conserved first and last residue. Fields, in order: clone size, CDR3 length, V gene, D gene, J gene, CDR3 DNA, CDR3 protein. A D gene is named only where the DNA matches it firmly. Where a row states a size, it is once, few, many or the class of an expanded clone; other rows omit it.

-	14	TRBV4-1	-	TRBJ1-5	TGCGCCAGCAGCCAAGATGGGGGTATCCAGCCCCAGCATTTT	CASSQDGGIQPQHF
-	15	TRBV7-2	TRBD2	TRBJ2-3	TGTGCCAGCAGCAGCCGGACTAGCTATACAGATACGCAGTATTTT	CASSSRTSYTDTQYF
-	16	TRBV4-2	-	TRBJ1-3	TGTGCCAGCAGCCAAGACGGGTCACTCTCTGGAAACACCATATATTTT	CASSQDGSLSGNTIYF
-	13	TRBV30	-	TRBJ2-3	TGTGCCTGGAGAGTCAGGAGCACAGATACGCAGTATTTT	CAWRVRSTDTQYF
-	15	TRBV7-3	TRBD1	TRBJ2-5	TGTGCCAGCAGCTTGGGGACAGGGGGCTGGGAGACCCAGTACTTC	CASSLGTGGWETQYF
once	13	TRBV18	-	TRBJ2-5	TGTGCCAGCTCACCGGGATTACAAGAGACCCAGTACTTC	CASSPGLQETQYF
few	14	TRBV5-1	-	TRBJ1-1	TGCGCCAGCAGCTTGGCGATAAGACGGGGTGAAGCTTTCTTT	CASSLAIRRGEAFF
once	17	TRBV7-2	TRBD2	TRBJ2-1	TGTGCCAGCAGCTCGATCCTAAGCGGGAGCAACTACAATGAGCAGTTCTTC	CASSSILSGSNYNEQFF
-	12	TRBV2	-	TRBJ2-2	TGTGCCAGCAGTGAATGGCGTGGGGAGCTGTTTTTT	CASSEWRGELFF
-	15	TRBV19	-	TRBJ2-7	TGTGCCAGTACCTCTGGTACAGGGGGGGAATACGAGCAGTACTTC	CASTSGTGGEYEQYF
-	14	TRBV5-1	TRBD1	TRBJ1-5	TGCGCCAGCAGTCCGGCAGGGGGGAATCAGCCCCAGCATTTT	CASSPAGGNQPQHF
-	13	TRBV29-1	-	TRBJ2-5	TGCAGCGTTGGGGCTAGCGACCAAGAGACCCAGTACTTC	CSVGASDQETQYF
-	16	TRBV19	-	TRBJ1-1	TGTGCCAGTAGTATTCGGGCAGGGTTGGTGAACACTGAAGCTTTCTTT	CASSIRAGLVNTEAFF
-	14	TRBV7-9	-	TRBJ2-7	TGTGCCAGCAGCTTGGACAGTAGCTCCTACGAGCAGTACTTC	CASSLDSSSYEQYF
-	13	TRBV28	-	TRBJ2-7	TGTGCCAGCAGGGGGACGACCTCCTACGAGCAGTACTTC	CASRGTTSYEQYF
once	15	TRBV4-3	-	TRBJ1-5	TGCGCCAGCAGCCAAGACAGGTATAGCAATCAGCCCCAGCATTTT	CASSQDRYSNQPQHF
-	14	TRBV4-3	-	TRBJ1-5	TGCGCCAGCAGCCAGAGCCCCCTCCTGGGGCCCCAGCATTTT	CASSQSPLLGPQHF
-	15	TRBV5-8	TRBD2	TRBJ2-1	TGTGCCAGCAGCGACGGACTAGCGGGAGTGGGTGAGCAGTTCTTC	CASSDGLAGVGEQFF
-	18	TRBV19	-	TRBJ2-2	TGTGCCAGTAGTATCCTGATTGGACCGGGAATGAACACCGGGGAGCTGTTTTTT	CASSILIGPGMNTGELFF
-	16	TRBV28	-	TRBJ1-5	TGTGCCAGCAGTTTTGAGGCAGGTCGGAGCAATCAGCCCCAGCATTTT	CASSFEAGRSNQPQHF
-	13	TRBV10-3	-	TRBJ2-6	TGTGCCATCGCCCCCTCTGGGGCCAACGTCCTGACTTTC	CAIAPSGANVLTF
once	11	TRBV19	-	TRBJ1-1	TGTGCCAGTCGGACGGGTCTTGAAGCTTTCTTT	CASRTGLEAFF
-	13	TRBV28	-	TRBJ1-1	TGTGCCAGCACCGTCAGGGCGGTTCCTGAAGCTTTCTTT	CASTVRAVPEAFF
-	15	TRBV6-5	-	TRBJ2-7	TGTGCCAGCAGTTACTCGTCAGGACCCTCCGGGTGGCAGTACTTC	CASSYSSGPSGWQYF
-	18	TRBV7-2	-	TRBJ2-4	TGTGCCAGCAGCTTAGAGGGACTGTTAGCCCCAGCCAAAAACATTCAGTACTTC	CASSLEGLLAPAKNIQYF
once	15	TRBV7-2	-	TRBJ1-5	TGTGCCAGCAGCTTAGGGCAACAACCCAATCAGCCCCAGCATTTT	CASSLGQQPNQPQHF
once	13	TRBV7-2	-	TRBJ1-2	TGTGCCAGCAGCTTAGGAACCGACTATGGCTACACCTTC	CASSLGTDYGYTF
-	15	TRBV4-1	-	TRBJ1-1	TGCGCCAGCAGCCAGGCGGGAACAGCCAACACTGAAGCTTTCTTT	CASSQAGTANTEAFF
-	15	TRBV10-3	TRBD1	TRBJ2-6	TGTGCCATCAAAGACACAGGGGCTGGGGCCAACGTCCTGACTTTC	CAIKDTGAGANVLTF
once	12	TRBV7-6	-	TRBJ2-7	TGTGCCAGCAGCACTCCCCTGGGTGAGCAGTACTTC	CASSTPLGEQYF
-	12	TRBV29-1	-	TRBJ1-2	TGCAGCGCCCCGGACCCCCGGGTGGGCTACACCTTC	CSAPDPRVGYTF
once	14	TRBV5-6	-	TRBJ2-3	TGTGCCAGCAGCCTTACTGGTACCACAGATACGCAGTATTTT	CASSLTGTTDTQYF
once	18	TRBV11-2	-	TRBJ1-1	TGTGCCAGCAGCTTGGGCCTCAGGGGTGGCGCGGGGAACACTGAAGCTTTCTTT	CASSLGLRGGAGNTEAFF
-	14	TRBV28	TRBD1	TRBJ1-2	TGTGCCAGCAGCTCGGACAGGGATGGATATGGCTACACCTTC	CASSSDRDGYGYTF
-	15	TRBV4-1	TRBD1	TRBJ2-7	TGCGCCAGCAGCCAAGAGGGACAGGGGCTCTACGAGCAGTACTTC	CASSQEGQGLYEQYF
-	15	TRBV7-9	-	TRBJ1-1	TGTGCCAGCAGCTTATCGGCGGGGGAGTCAGGTGAAGCTTTCTTT	CASSLSAGESGEAFF
-	13	TRBV6-5	-	TRBJ1-2	TGTGCCAGCAGTTTCCAGAACCGAGCTGGCTACACCTTC	CASSFQNRAGYTF